Listed here are 27 T cell receptor beta chains from one sample, sequenced in a study of CXCR3-negative and CXCR3-positive naive CD8 T cells (dated by TCRdb to between 2018 and 2020). The study at large found these results: TRB CDR3s from CXCR3-positive naive cells showed higher hydrophobicity (lower Kidera factor 4), lower energy, and higher strength and volume indices than CXCR3-negative naive cells.

TCRdb names NextSeq 550 as the instrument used. The Human TCR Profiling Kit (MiLaboratory) was used to make UMI-labeled 5' RACE TRB cDNA libraries. Each CDR3 protein sequence appears as one entry after TCRdb reprocessed the reads, and no DNA is included. The table kept for this sample lists some 150,000 distinct CDR3 sequences. The top ten clonotypes cover 0.41% of the sample. No antigen is known for these receptors. The sample comprised naive CXCR3+ CD8+ T cells from blood. Read against the paper, the sample's cell subset or site label means: CD45RO-CCR7+CD27+CD95- naive CD8+ T cells expressing CXCR3 (TNR3+). These receptors were obtained from a human donor in good health. Some clones in this sample may be carry-over from other donors' samples.

The rearrangement joins TRBV7-9 to TRBJ2-7; TCRdb's assignment of TRBD1 cannot be checked, as there is no DNA. Germline-derived CDR1 and CDR2 are SEHNR and FQNEAQ (reference sequence). This CDR3 region has 16 residues. This CDR3 reads CASSLAELGQSYEQYF. The variable domain in full, with the rest retrieved from reference TRBV7-9 and TRBJ2-7, is DTGVSQNPRHKITKRGQNVTFRCDPISEHNRLYWYRQTLGQGPEFLTYFQNEAQLEKSRLLSDRFSAERPKGSFSTLEIQRTEQGDSAMYLCASSLAELGQSYEQYFGPGTRLTVT.

The V gene is TRBV12-3 or TRBV12-4, the J gene TRBJ2-7; TCRdb outputs TRBD2, but without DNA this stays unchecked. The CDR3 spans 15 residues. The CDR3 here is CASSLSGGVLDEQYF.

This sequence joins TRBV28 and TRBJ2-7; TCRdb outputs TRBD1, but without DNA this stays unchecked. From germline, CDR1 is MDHEN and CDR2 SYDVKM. The CDR3 runs 12 residues. The CDR3 sequence is CASSPPLRVQYF.

The chain carries TRBV29-1 and TRBJ1-2. CDR3 length equals 13 residues. The germline V gene has CDR1 SQVTM and CDR2 ANQGSEA. CDR3: CSAFPGEGSGYTF.

The genes are TRBV2 and TRBJ1-5. CDR3 size: 15 residues. Germline V CDR1 and CDR2: SNHLY, FYNNEI. The CDR3 region is CASRPEDGTNQPQHF. The entire variable domain, with the rest obtained from reference TRBV2 and TRBJ1-5, is as follows: EPEVTQTPSHQVTQMGQEVILRCVPISNHLYFYWYRQILGQKVEFLVSFYNNEISEKSEIFDDQFSVERPDGSNFTLKIRSTKLEDSAMYFCASRPEDGTNQPQHFGDGTRLSIL.

The gene calls are TRBV28 and TRBJ2-1. The CDR3 runs 15 residues. Germline CDR1 MDHEN, CDR2 SYDVKM. The CDR3 sequence: CASSLRPSSYNEQFF.

The rearrangement links TRBV7-6 to TRBJ2-7; TCRdb calls TRBD2, which cannot be checked without DNA. The CDR3 contains 15 residues. Germline loops: CDR1 SGHVS, CDR2 FNYEAQ. The CDR3 region is CASSPGLAGEYEQYF.

The chain joins TRBV7-9 to TRBJ2-7. This CDR3 has 16 amino acids. Germline V gene sequence: CDR1 SEHNR, CDR2 FQNEAQ (reference sequence). CDR3: CASSLVSSHPIYEQYF.

V gene TRBV29-1 combines with J gene TRBJ1-1. CDR3 length: 12 amino acids. Germline CDR1 is SQVTM and CDR2 is ANQGSEA. The CDR3 loop reads CSVEEGNTEAFF. The variable domain in full, completed from reference TRBV29-1 and TRBJ1-1, reads SAVISQKPSRDICQRGTSLTIQCQVDSQVTMMFWYRQQPGQSLTLIATANQGSEATYESGFVIDKFPISRPNLTFSTLTVSNMSPEDSSIYLCSVEEGNTEAFFGQGTRLTVV.

The gene calls are TRBV12-3 or TRBV12-4 and TRBJ2-1. The length of the CDR3 is 13 residues. CDR3 amino acids: CASSDVSYNEQFF.

The chain has TRBV7-3 and TRBJ2-1; lacking DNA, the TRBD1 call made by TCRdb goes unchecked. Germline-derived CDR1 and CDR2 are SGHTA and FQGTGA. The CDR3 has 14 residues. The CDR3 sequence: CASSLRDGYNEQFF.

The V and J genes are TRBV12-3 or TRBV12-4 and TRBJ2-7. The CDR3 is 13 amino acids. CDR3 region: CASSWTGAYEQYF.

The chain couples TRBV20-1 to TRBJ2-7; TCRdb proposes TRBD1, but this gene call is untestable without DNA. The CDR3 length is 14 residues. Germline-derived CDR1 and CDR2 are DFQATT and SNEGSKA (reference sequence). CDR3 sequence: CSASLMGQDYEQYF.

The chain joins TRBV25-1 to TRBJ1-4. Germline-derived CDR1 and CDR2 are MGHDK and SYGVNS. This CDR3 region has 13 residues. CDR3: CASSVGGHEKLFF.

The chain combines TRBV5-1 with TRBJ2-6. Germline V gives CDR1 SGHRS, CDR2 YFSETQ. The CDR3 consists of 15 residues. Here the CDR3 reads CASSLAGSGANVLTF.

This chain uses TRBV27 with TRBJ2-7; the TCRdb call, TRBD1, lacks DNA for checking. Germline CDR1 MNHEY, CDR2 SMNVEV (reference sequence). This CDR3 is 15 amino acids long. The CDR3 reads CASSLDPGGIYEQYF.

The chain is built from TRBV7-6 and TRBJ1-5; TCRdb calls TRBD1, which cannot be checked without DNA. The CDR3 runs 13 residues. CDR1 and CDR2 (germline): SGHVS, FNYEAQ. CDR3 sequence reads: CASSPGDGQPQHF.

The V call is TRBV29-1, the J call TRBJ2-1; the D gene TCRdb calls, TRBD1, cannot be checked with no DNA. Germline-derived CDR1 and CDR2 are SQVTM and ANQGSEA. The CDR3 length is 12 residues. CDR3 sequence: CSVVGTYNEQFF.

The CDR3 sequence is CASSFPPPPYPDTDTQYF. The chain recombines TRBV28 with TRBJ2-3; TCRdb's D call of TRBD1 is untestable without DNA. The CDR3 length is 18 residues. Germline V gives CDR1 MDHEN, CDR2 SYDVKM. Combining the CDR3 with reference TRBV28 and TRBJ2-3 gives the whole variable domain DVKVTQSSRYLVKRTGEKVFLECVQDMDHENMFWYRQDPGLGLRLIYFSYDVKMKEKGDIPEGYSVSREKKERFSLILESASTNQTSMYLCASSFPPPPYPDTDTQYFGPGTRLTVL.

The chain employs TRBV6-5 and TRBJ2-7. The CDR3 contains 15 residues. Germline V gene lookup returns CDR1 MNHEY and CDR2 SVGAGI. The CDR3 is CASSYAAGESYEQYF.

The CDR3 loop is CSVEGQNTEAFF. This chain joins TRBV29-1 and TRBJ1-1. CDR1 is SQVTM and CDR2 is ANQGSEA in the germline V gene. The CDR3 is 12 amino acids.

This chain's CDR3 is CSVVGGNTEAFF. The chain couples TRBV29-1 to TRBJ1-1; the TCRdb call, TRBD1, lacks DNA for checking. The germline CDR1 and CDR2 sequences are SQVTM and ANQGSEA. This CDR3 is 12 amino acids long. The variable domain in full, with the rest retrieved from reference TRBV29-1 and TRBJ1-1, is SAVISQKPSRDICQRGTSLTIQCQVDSQVTMMFWYRQQPGQSLTLIATANQGSEATYESGFVIDKFPISRPNLTFSTLTVSNMSPEDSSIYLCSVVGGNTEAFFGQGTRLTVV.

This rearrangement joins TRBV7-9 to TRBJ2-7; TCRdb names TRBD2, which stays unverified in the absence of DNA. The CDR3 runs 13 residues. Germline assignment: CDR1 SEHNR and CDR2 FQNEAQ (reference sequence). The CDR3 sequence: CASSSSTSYEQYF.

The CDR3 here is CASSLANRAEQYF. The chain employs TRBV7-9 and TRBJ2-7; TCRdb names TRBD1, which stays unverified in the absence of DNA. Germline CDR1 SEHNR, CDR2 FQNEAQ (reference sequence). This CDR3 region has 13 residues.

The chain combines TRBV4-1 with TRBJ2-7; with no DNA, the TCRdb D assignment of TRBD1 cannot be verified. CDR1 and CDR2 (germline): MGHRA, YSYEKL. The CDR3 totals 16 residues. The CDR3 loop reads CASSLQSGTAHYEQYF.

The genes are TRBV6-2 or TRBV6-3 and TRBJ2-4; TCRdb gives TRBD1 as the D gene, but with no DNA this cannot be confirmed. The CDR3 sequence is 16 residues long. Germline V gene sequence: CDR1 MNHEY, CDR2 SVGEGT. The CDR3 sequence: CASSYGHRDRGRFMDF.

This chain uses TRBV7-9 with TRBJ2-2; TCRdb picks TRBD1, but there is no DNA to check that call. This CDR3 has 12 residues. Germline CDR1 reads SEHNR; CDR2 reads FQNEAQ (reference sequence). The CDR3 loop is CASSVRVGELFF.